This is a list of T cell receptor beta chains from one sample in a study of T-cell reconstitution after alpha-beta-depleted transplantation in children. From the PCR reads, TCRdb called clonotypes with MiXCR, one entry per CDR3 protein. This repertoire shows approximately 590,000 distinct CDR3 sequences, roughly a tenth found once; its top ten account for about 4.3%. The specimen comprised PBMCs from the stem cell graft donor, sampled from the stem cell graft. These receptors all stem from a human donor who donated a stem cell graft to a child with acute myeloid leukemia. CDR3s include the opening cysteine and the closing phenylalanine or tryptophan. The D gene is left open where the match is weak. Not every row has a clone size; where given, it reads once, few, many or a size class.

size	D	J	V	DNA	CDR3
few	TRBD2	TRBJ2-7	TRBV7-2	TGTGCCAGCAGCGACGGAACTAGCGGGAGACGTCACGAGCAGTACTTC	CASSDGTSGRRHEQYF
few	.	TRBJ2-2	TRBV2	TGTGCCAGCAGGGGCGGGCTCGGTCGGGAGCTGTTTTTT	CASRGGLGRELFF
few	.	TRBJ2-5	TRBV20-1	TGCAGTGCTAGAGGTCAGGGGACCCCACCGGCGGAGACCCAGTACTTC	CSARGQGTPPAETQYF
many	TRBD1	TRBJ2-5	TRBV15	TGTGCCACCAGCAGATCACCCGACAGGGCAAAAGAGACCCAGTACTTC	CATSRSPDRAKETQYF
.	TRBD1	TRBJ1-5	TRBV6-2/TRBV6-3	TGTGCCAGCAGTTACCCGACAGGGTACGGCAATCAGCCCCAGCATTTT	CASSYPTGYGNQPQHF
.	TRBD1	TRBJ2-7	TRBV19	TGTGCCAGCGCCGGGACAGGATTTTCCGAGCAGTACTTC	CASAGTGFSEQYF
many	TRBD2	TRBJ2-3	TRBV9	TGTGCCAGCAGCGTAGGTAAGGCGGGAGGAACTACGCAGTATTTT	CASSVGKAGGTTQYF
.	.	TRBJ2-1	TRBV2	TGTGCCAGCAGTGAGGACGGGAGAACCTACAATGAGCAGTTCTTC	CASSEDGRTYNEQFF
.	.	TRBJ1-5	TRBV2	TGTGCCAGCAGTGATCAGGGCTCGGATCAGCCCCAGCATTTT	CASSDQGSDQPQHF
.	.	TRBJ2-1	TRBV6-5	TGTGCCAGCAGTTACAGGGCTAGCGCCCACAATGAGCAGTTCTTC	CASSYRASAHNEQFF
many	TRBD2	TRBJ2-3	TRBV7-2	TGTGCCAGCGGGACTAGTACAATCCCAGATACGCAGTATTTT	CASGTSTIPDTQYF
few	.	TRBJ2-1	TRBV12-3/TRBV12-4	TGTGCCAGCAGTTTAGCAACTCCGGGACTTAACAATGAGCAGTTCTTC	CASSLATPGLNNEQFF
few	TRBD2	TRBJ2-7	TRBV7-2	TGTGCCAGCAGCTTCTCTAGCGGGAGGAACGAATACGAGCAGTACTTC	CASSFSSGRNEYEQYF
few	.	TRBJ2-7	TRBV7-2	TGTGCCAGCAGCTTAGACCGCGGAGGGAGAGGCTACGAGCAGTACTTC	CASSLDRGGRGYEQYF
few	.	TRBJ1-2	TRBV5-6	TGTGCCAGCAGTCGATCGGGGGGAGTTGATGGCTACACCTTC	CASSRSGGVDGYTF
few	TRBD1	TRBJ2-3	TRBV7-2	TGTGCCAGCAGCCATGAACAGGGGAGGCAGTATTTT	CASSHEQGRQYF
many	.	TRBJ2-1	TRBV28	TGTGCCAGCAGTTCCACAGGTGCAAGGGGGTGGCAGTTCTTC	CASSSTGARGWQFF
many	.	TRBJ1-5	TRBV20-1	TGCAGTGCTAGAGATCGTCAAGCTTCTCAGCCCCAGCATTTT	CSARDRQASQPQHF
.	.	TRBJ2-7	TRBV3-1	TGTGCCAGCAGCCAAGAGAAGGGCTACGAGCAGTACTTC	CASSQEKGYEQYF
.	.	TRBJ1-5	TRBV2	TGTGCCAGCAGTGAAGCGTTGGAAGGGCAGCCCCAGCATTTT	CASSEALEGQPQHF
few	.	TRBJ1-2	TRBV7-2	TGTGCCAGCAGCTTAGCGCAGAGGGGACAAGGCTACACCTTC	CASSLAQRGQGYTF
many	TRBD2	TRBJ2-5	TRBV20-1	TGCAGTGCTCAACTAGCGGGAGGGGAGACCCAGTACTTC	CSAQLAGGETQYF
many	.	TRBJ1-5	TRBV14	TGTGCCAGCAGCCGAAATAGCAATCAGCCCCAGCATTTT	CASSRNSNQPQHF
.	TRBD2	TRBJ2-3	TRBV12-3/TRBV12-4	TGTGCCAGCAGGGGACTAGCGGGAGTGAGGCCAGATACGCAGTATTTT	CASRGLAGVRPDTQYF
.	.	TRBJ2-1	TRBV6-1	TGTGCCAGCAGGATAGAAGGACTCGGCGATAAGGAGCAGTTCTTC	CASRIEGLGDKEQFF
few	.	TRBJ2-6	TRBV6-2/TRBV6-3	TGTGCCAGCAGTTTGACAAGTACCCTCTCTGGGGCCAACGTCCTGACTTTC	CASSLTSTLSGANVLTF
.	TRBD2	TRBJ2-3	TRBV20-1	TGCAGTGCTAGGTTCGGGAGGGCCCAGACAGATACGCAGTATTTT	CSARFGRAQTDTQYF
.	.	TRBJ2-1	TRBV5-1	TGCGCCAGCAGCACCTCCAACAGGGAGACGCGGGAGCAGTTCTTC	CASSTSNRETREQFF
few	TRBD1	TRBJ2-7	TRBV5-1	TGCGCCAGCAGCCTCCGGGGGCTGCGGGACAGGGCCCGAAGCTCCTACGAGCAGTACTTC	CASSLRGLRDRARSSYEQYF
.	TRBD2	TRBJ2-1	TRBV20-1	TGCAGTGCTGGACCCGGGACTAGCGGGAGAGAGAATGAGCAGTTCTTC	CSAGPGTSGRENEQFF
.	.	TRBJ1-3	TRBV20-1	TGCAGTGCTAGAGAGGCCAGTCCCACTACCTTCTCTGGAAACACCATATATTTT	CSAREASPTTFSGNTIYF
.	TRBD2	TRBJ2-7	TRBV5-4	TGTGCCAGCAGCTCCGGACTAGCGGGAGTAACAGGGTCCTACGAGCAGTACTTC	CASSSGLAGVTGSYEQYF
few	TRBD2	TRBJ2-3	TRBV20-1	TGCAGTGCTGAAGGGAGGGCTAGCGGGAGGTCTATCACAGATACGCAGTATTTT	CSAEGRASGRSITDTQYF
many	.	TRBJ2-7	TRBV18	TGTGCCAGCTCACCACTCCAAGCATCAACCTACGAGCAGTACTTC	CASSPLQASTYEQYF
.	.	TRBJ1-1	TRBV5-1	TGCGCCAGCAACTTCGGGGTGGGGCCCATGAACACTGAAGCTTTCTTT	CASNFGVGPMNTEAFF
few	TRBD1	TRBJ2-5	TRBV5-1	TGCGCCAGCAGCAAATCCGGGACAGGGGGGGAGACCCAGTACTTC	CASSKSGTGGETQYF
many	.	TRBJ1-5	TRBV28	TGTGCCAGCACCAATCAACAGGTTCAGCCCCAGCATTTT	CASTNQQVQPQHF
.	TRBD2	TRBJ2-7	TRBV29-1	TGCAGCGTCCGCCCCCGGCTAGCGGGGGCCTACGAGCAGTACTTC	CSVRPRLAGAYEQYF
many	TRBD2	TRBJ2-2	TRBV5-1	TGCGCCAGCAGCCCTAGCGGGAGAGGGACCGGGGAGCTGTTTTTT	CASSPSGRGTGELFF